One T cell receptor (beta chain) is described in this entry. Its antigen is unknown. Treated in the United States were all of the participants with HIV. Per germline, CDR1 MGHRA and CDR2 YSYEKL. CDR3 size: 15 residues. V was pared by 0 bases and J by 2 bases, with 7 bases between. The data stem from a study of long-term antiretroviral therapy in people with HIV. Findings and caveats of the study: Whereas controls had wider CDR3 length ranges, HIV repertoires had narrower ones. The study found that diversity rose after ART but stayed below transplant donor controls.

Version v3.0 of the immunoSEQ assay was performed at survey level. Profiled with immunoSEQ multiplex PCR; TCRdb holds only in-frame clones, not every one. This table has more than 45,000 clones, roughly four fifths appearing once. V usage is TRBV4-1 and J usage is TRBJ2-2; D might be TRBD1 (6 bases). The source is a woman aged 18-35 years with HIV. The sample was unsorted PBMCs, taken 0.8 years after starting antiretroviral therapy. This CDR3 is CASSQDGTNTGELFF. In DNA form, the CDR3 reads TGCGCCAGCAGCCAAGATGGGACAAACACCGGGGAGCTGTTTTTT.